This passage covers 23 T cell receptor beta chains from one sample sequenced in a study of CD8+ T cells in alopecia areata. Investigators isolated RNA and reverse transcribed it into cDNA to act as the sequencing template. The repertoire was sequenced with immunoSEQ multiplex PCR; TCRdb's copy has only in-frame clones and lacks some. Of 150,000 to 200,000 clones in the sample, 55% to 65% were seen once. Material: CD4+ T cells sorted from blood. These receptors were taken from a human donor in good health.

The CDR3 DNA reads TGCGCCAGCAGCCCCCGGGATGGACGAGAGACCCAGTACTTC. Its translation: CASSPRDGRETQYF. The V and J genes are TRBV4-1 and TRBJ2-5, with D perhaps TRBD2 (5 bases). This CDR3 contains 14 residues. V lost 4 bases and J lost 4, with 13 bases in between. Germline V gives CDR1 MGHRA, CDR2 YSYEKL.

This clone was observed a handful of times. The gene calls are TRBV2 and TRBJ2-2; D uncertain. V was shortened by 1 base and J by 7 bases, with 10 bases between the two germline ends. This CDR3 contains 14 residues. Germline V gives CDR1 SNHLY, CDR2 FYNNEI. This CDR3 reads CASSEGAGSGELFF. The CDR3 nucleotides read TGTGCCAGCAGTGAAGGCGCAGGCAGCGGGGAGCTGTTTTTT.

CDR3 amino acids: CASSAGGNYGYTF. The CDR3 DNA reads as TGTGCCAGCAGCGCCGGCGGGAACTATGGCTACACCTTC. The rearrangement uses TRBV25-1 and TRBJ1-2, with D hard to call. This CDR3 has 13 amino acids. Germline V lookup: CDR1 MGHDK, CDR2 SYGVNS. Trimming took 6 bases from V and 2 from J, leaving 10 bases between them.

The gene calls are TRBV30 and TRBJ2-1, with D possibly matching TRBD2 (7 bases). This CDR3 spans 15 amino acids. Trimming removed 4 bases from V and 8 bases from J, with 21 bases in between. The germline V gene encodes CDR1 GTSNPN and CDR2 SVGIG (reference sequence). The CDR3 here is CAWNEGDTSVDEQFF. CDR3 DNA sequence: TGTGCCTGGAATGAGGGGGACACTAGCGTCGATGAGCAGTTCTTC.

V gene TRBV30 combines with J gene TRBJ2-6; D gene uncertain. CDR1 is GTSNPN and CDR2 is SVGIG in the germline V gene (reference sequence). This CDR3 spans 15 amino acids. Trimming cost V 0 bases and J 0 bases, with 6 bases left between them. The CDR3 spells CAWSVRLSGANVLTF. CDR3 coding DNA: TGTGCCTGGAGTGTAAGGCTCTCTGGGGCCAACGTCCTGACTTTC.

J is TRBJ1-2 and V is TRBV5-1; D gene uncertain. V was cut by 3 bases and J by 4 bases, with 13 bases left in between. The CDR3 sequence is 14 residues long. Per the germline V gene, CDR1 is SGHRS and CDR2 is YFSETQ. As DNA, the CDR3 is TGCGCCAGCAGCTCCCTGGAGGGCAGCTATGGCTACACCTTC. This gives the protein CASSSLEGSYGYTF.

The rearrangement joins TRBV5-6 to TRBJ2-2; D unclear. Trimming stripped 10 bases from V and 0 bases from J, with 13 bases between. The CDR3 length is 14 residues. In germline, CDR1 is SGHDT, CDR2 YYEEEE. Here the CDR3 reads CAGYPWANTGELFF. The CDR3 coding sequence is TGTGCCGGATATCCGTGGGCGAACACCGGGGAGCTGTTTTTT.

The chain recombines TRBV29-1 with TRBJ2-7; 7 positions match TRBD2. The CDR3 consists of 13 residues. Germline V gene lookup returns CDR1 SQVTM and CDR2 ANQGSEA. V was pared by 6 bases and J by 3 bases, with 8 bases of the junction left unmatched. The CDR3 DNA is TGCAGCGTCCAAAGGACGGGGGGCTACGAGCAGTACTTC. It yields the protein CSVQRTGGYEQYF.

This clone was counted between two and nine times. V usage is TRBV25-1 and J usage is TRBJ2-2; 8 bases map to TRBD1. The trim removed 1 base at V and 6 bases at J, leaving 7 bases unmatched. The CDR3 contains 16 residues. The germline V gene has CDR1 MGHDK and CDR2 SYGVNS. The CDR3 protein is CASSESGTGFPGELFF. DNA for the CDR3: TGTGCCAGCAGTGAATCCGGGACAGGCTTTCCCGGGGAGCTGTTTTTT.

This clone was counted only a few times. This rearrangement joins TRBV23-1 to TRBJ2-2; a weak D match, TRBD1 (6 bases). TRBV23-1 is assigned to the ORF class and has an uncertain function. This CDR3 contains 16 residues. With 7 bases removed from V and 2 bases from J, the gap between germline ends came to 17 bases. The CDR3 sequence is CASNLGTKKNTGELFF. CDR3 coding DNA: TGCGCCAGCAATCTAGGGACAAAGAAAAACACCGGGGAGCTGTTTTTT.

This clone was seen a single time. V gene TRBV10-2 combines with J gene TRBJ2-3; D possibly uses TRBD1 or TRBD2 (6 bases each). V was cut by 3 bases and J by 2 bases, with 12 bases left in between. Germline lookup yields CDR1 WSHSY and CDR2 SAAADI. The CDR3 has 15 amino acids. The CDR3 DNA follows: TGCGCCAGCAGTGATTGGGGGGCTAACACAGATACGCAGTATTTT. Its translation is CASSDWGANTDTQYF.

The V and J genes are TRBV5-1 and TRBJ2-3, with unresolved D. The CDR3 length is 11 residues. Germline values: CDR1 SGHRS, CDR2 YFSETQ. The V and J ends lost 6 bases and 4 bases respectively, with 6 bases between them. CDR3 loop: CASTAADTQYF. The CDR3 DNA follows: TGCGCCAGCACTGCCGCAGATACGCAGTATTTT.

The chain's CDR3 is CAWSEAGHTEAFF. The CDR3 nucleotides read TGTGCCTGGAGTGAAGCAGGGCACACTGAAGCTTTCTTT. The chain uses TRBV30 and TRBJ1-1, with TRBD1 as a possible D gene (5 bases). CDR1 GTSNPN and CDR2 SVGIG come from the germline V gene (reference sequence). Trimming shortened V by 1 base and J by 3 bases, and 9 bases separated the two germline ends. The CDR3 covers 13 residues.

This clone has more than one count but fewer than ten. The gene calls are TRBV11-2 and TRBJ2-5; 9 bases agree with TRBD2. Germline V lookup: CDR1 SGHAT, CDR2 FQNNGV. J was trimmed by 2 bases and V by 0 bases; bases with no gene match: 7. The CDR3 has 17 residues. The CDR3 loop is CASSLDPGLAGQETQYF. The CDR3 DNA reads TGTGCCAGCAGCTTAGATCCAGGCCTAGCGGGGCAAGAGACCCAGTACTTC.

V and J are TRBV19 and TRBJ2-3; 14 bases are a match to TRBD2. CDR1 LNHDA and CDR2 SQIVND come from the germline V gene (reference sequence). The CDR3 runs to 20 residues. V gave up 6 bases and J gave up 2 bases; unmatched junction bases: 16. The CDR3 reads CASSRKATSGRVGVTDTQYF. CDR3 DNA: TGTGCCAGTAGCAGAAAGGCGACTAGCGGGAGGGTTGGGGTCACAGATACGCAGTATTTT.

Only a few counts were recorded for this clone. V usage is TRBV18 and J usage is TRBJ1-2; D not certain. The CDR3 is 13 amino acids. Trimming took 2 bases from V and 2 from J, leaving 6 bases between them. CDR1 KGHSH and CDR2 LQKENI come from the germline V gene. The CDR3 DNA sequence: TGTGCCAGCTCACCAGACGCAAACTATGGCTACACCTTC. Translated: CASSPDANYGYTF.

The V gene is TRBV29-1, the J gene TRBJ2-5, with D perhaps given as TRBD1 or TRBD2 (6 bases each). Germline values: CDR1 SQVTM, CDR2 ANQGSEA. V lost 6 bases and J 7 bases, leaving 21 bases between the germline ends. This CDR3 is 14 amino acids long. CDR3 nucleotide sequence: TGCAGCGTGGGCGTATGGGGGGCTGACGGGACCCAGTACTTC. As protein: CSVGVWGADGTQYF.

This clone was observed a single time. V is TRBV4-2 and J is TRBJ2-2; maybe TRBD1 (5 bases). This CDR3 region has 15 residues. V dropped 0 bases and J dropped 4 bases, with 9 bases sitting between them. Per germline, CDR1 LGHNA and CDR2 YNFKEQ. CDR3 sequence (DNA): TGTGCCAGCAGCCAAGACCAGGGCGCCACCGGGGAGCTGTTTTTT. Translation gives CASSQDQGATGELFF.

The chain recombines TRBV29-1 with TRBJ1-2; the match to TRBD1 covers 7 bases. Trimming removed 4 bases from V and 8 bases from J; junction bases left unmatched: 10. Germline V gene data show CDR1 as SQVTM and CDR2 as ANQGSEA. CDR3 length equals 13 residues. CDR3 sequence: CSVGDSALWGYTF. As DNA, the CDR3 is TGCAGCGTTGGGGACAGCGCCCTGTGGGGCTACACCTTC.

The sample holds one count of this clone. The chain carries TRBV30 and TRBJ2-1; D unresolved. From germline, CDR1 is GTSNPN and CDR2 SVGIG (reference sequence). There are 13 residues in the CDR3. V gave up 0 bases and J gave up 9 bases, with 12 bases separating them. The chain's CDR3 is CAWSVFGKGEQFF. CDR3 bases: TGTGCCTGGAGTGTTTTTGGAAAGGGTGAGCAGTTCTTC.

The chain joins TRBV5-1 to TRBJ1-2; D unresolved. V gave up 0 bases and J gave up 4 bases, with 7 bases separating them. The CDR3 is made up of 13 amino acids. CDR1 and CDR2 (germline): SGHRS, YFSETQ. CDR3 nucleotides: TGCGCCAGCAGCTTGGCCGGTGTCTATGGCTACACCTTC. This sequence encodes CASSLAGVYGYTF.

The chain links TRBV18 to TRBJ2-3, with D possibly matching TRBD1 (5 bases). This CDR3 has 14 residues. Trimming cost V 1 base and J 6 bases, with 11 bases left between them. Germline CDR1 and CDR2: KGHSH and LQKENI. In DNA form, the CDR3 reads TGTGCCAGCTCACCACTAAGGGGCCCGGATACGCAGTATTTT. It specifies CASSPLRGPDTQYF. The full variable domain, in which reference TRBV18 and TRBJ2-3 provide the parts outside the CDR3, is NAGVMQNPRHLVRRRGQEARLRCSPMKGHSHVYWYRQLPEEGLKFMVYLQKENIIDESGMPKERFSAEFPKEGPSILRIQQVVRGDSAAYFCASSPLRGPDTQYFGPGTRLTVL.

This clone showed up just a few times. The chain employs TRBV7-9 and TRBJ2-2, with D unclear. Germline lookup yields CDR1 SEHNR and CDR2 FQNEAQ (reference sequence). CDR3 size: 16 residues. V was cut by 1 base and J by 6 bases, with 15 bases left in between. DNA of the CDR3: TGTGCCAGCAGCTTAGTCCACGGAAGAGCGTCCGGGGAGCTGTTTTTT. The encoded protein is CASSLVHGRASGELFF.